This record covers a single TCR beta chain. The data were obtained in a study of OX40 agonist ivuxolimab in advanced cancers. CDR3 length: 13 amino acids. The germline V gene encodes CDR1 LNHDA and CDR2 SQIVND (reference sequence). Trimming removed 4 bases from V and 7 bases from J, with 13 bases in between. Sequencing was performed with immunoSEQ multiplex PCR; in TCRdb, only in-frame clones are kept and a portion is missing. The data hold roughly 95,000 clones, with more than 75% observed a single time. The chain combines TRBV19 with TRBJ1-2, with D hard to call. The sample in question was CD4+ or CD8+ T cells sorted from blood, obtained in a trial of the OX40 agonist ivuxolimab. This sequence originates from an adult with an advanced solid tumor such as melanoma, head and neck, liver or kidney cancer. The CDR3 nucleotides read TGTGCCAGTAGTAAAGGTCTGGAGGCTGGCTACACCTTC. Residues: CASSKGLEAGYTF.